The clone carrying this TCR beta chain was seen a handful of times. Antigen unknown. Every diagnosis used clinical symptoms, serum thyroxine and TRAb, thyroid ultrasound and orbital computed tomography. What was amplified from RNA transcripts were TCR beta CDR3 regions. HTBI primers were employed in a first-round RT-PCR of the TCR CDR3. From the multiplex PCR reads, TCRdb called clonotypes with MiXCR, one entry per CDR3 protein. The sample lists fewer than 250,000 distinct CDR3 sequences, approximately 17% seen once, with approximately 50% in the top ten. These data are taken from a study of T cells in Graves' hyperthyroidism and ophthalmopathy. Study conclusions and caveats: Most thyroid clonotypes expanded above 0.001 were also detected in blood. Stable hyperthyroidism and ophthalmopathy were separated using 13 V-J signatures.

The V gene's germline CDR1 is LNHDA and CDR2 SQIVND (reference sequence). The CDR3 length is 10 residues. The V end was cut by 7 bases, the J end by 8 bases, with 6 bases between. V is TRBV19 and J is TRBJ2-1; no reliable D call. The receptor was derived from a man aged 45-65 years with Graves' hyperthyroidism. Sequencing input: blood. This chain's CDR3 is CASMSHEQFF. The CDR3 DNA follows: TGTGCCAGTATGTCCCATGAGCAGTTCTTC.